A single sample is the source of the 28 T cell receptor beta chains below, sequenced in a study of control samples from healthy donors and cancer patients. TCRdb's table, derived via immunoSEQ multiplex PCR, lists solely in-frame clones and lacks some. This repertoire shows more than 75,000 clones, over 60% found once; its top ten account for 8% to 11%. The sample was blood. The source is a woman aged 30 to 39 in good health.

This clone has only a few counts. The chain is built from TRBV12-3 or TRBV12-4 and TRBJ2-7, with TRBD1 identical over 7 bases. Unmatched junction bases numbered 4, after V lost 5 bases and J lost 3 bases. This CDR3 contains 13 residues. The CDR3 reads CASSDHRGYEQYF. CDR3 in DNA: TGTGCCAGCAGTGATCACAGGGGCTACGAGCAGTACTTC.

This clone was found a few times. J is TRBJ2-1 and V is TRBV20-1, with 9 positions matching TRBD2. CDR1 is DFQATT and CDR2 is SNEGSKA in the germline V gene (reference sequence). V lost 3 bases and J lost 1; bases outside the gene matches: 4. The CDR3 has 15 amino acids. The CDR3 region is CSASSLAGSYNEQFF. The CDR3 region has the DNA TGCAGTGCTAGTTCCCTAGCGGGATCCTACAATGAGCAGTTCTTC.

This clone was picked up a small number of times. This chain joins TRBV3-1 (or the pseudogene TRBV3-2) and TRBJ1-3, with 7 bases lining up with TRBD1. Losses at the gene ends were 5 bases for V and 0 bases for J; bases not matched to a gene: 7. Germline-derived CDR1 and CDR2 are LGHDT and YNNKEL (reference sequence). The CDR3 is 16 residues long. As DNA, the CDR3 is TGTGCCAGCAGCACAATGACAGGGAGCTCTGGAAACACCATATATTTT. This codes for CASSTMTGSSGNTIYF.

The chain's CDR3 is CASVPGQGNNEQFF. CDR3 coding DNA: TGTGCCAGTGTTCCGGGACAGGGGAACAATGAGCAGTTCTTC. The V gene is TRBV19, the J gene TRBJ2-1, with 10 bases fitting TRBD1. This CDR3 is 14 amino acids long. The V gene's germline CDR1 is LNHDA and CDR2 SQIVND (reference sequence). The trim removed 8 bases at V and 5 bases at J, leaving 6 bases unmatched.

The chain has TRBV3-1 (or the pseudogene TRBV3-2) and TRBJ1-2; 7 nucleotides line up with TRBD1. CDR1 and CDR2 from the germline V gene are LGHDT and YNNKEL (reference sequence). After removal of 4 bases from V and 2 bases from J, the junction contained 4 bases not matched to a gene. The length of the CDR3 is 14 residues. CDR3 in amino acids: CASSPPTGNYGYTF. The CDR3 nucleotides read TGTGCCAGCAGCCCGCCGACAGGGAACTATGGCTACACCTTC.

This chain joins TRBV6-5 and TRBJ1-2, with D hard to call. Germline V gene sequence: CDR1 MNHEY, CDR2 SVGAGI. V was clipped by 1 base and J by 0 bases, with 9 bases between them. This CDR3 spans 15 amino acids. DNA for the CDR3: TGTGCCAGCAGTTACTTGCGGGGTTCTAACTATGGCTACACCTTC. Translation gives CASSYLRGSNYGYTF.

This chain links TRBV9 with TRBJ1-6, with TRBD1 identical over 7 bases. This CDR3 is 15 amino acids long. The V gene end was trimmed by 3 bases and the J gene end by 8 bases; junction bases not matched to a gene: 8. From germline, CDR1 is SGDLS and CDR2 YYNGEE. CDR3 region: CASSEGARADSPLHF. In DNA, the CDR3 is TGTGCCAGCAGCGAGGGGGCCAGGGCAGATTCACCCCTCCACTTT.

The V and J genes are TRBV5-6 and TRBJ1-2; 7 bases map to TRBD1. CDR1 is SGHDT and CDR2 is YYEEEE in the germline V gene. J gave up 8 bases and V 4 bases, and 14 bases lay outside the gene matches. This CDR3 spans 15 amino acids. CDR3 in amino acids: CASSPVGQGEGGYTF. In DNA, the CDR3 is TGTGCCAGCAGCCCAGTGGGCCAGGGGGAAGGGGGCTACACCTTC.

This clone appeared a single time. V usage is TRBV5-4 and J usage is TRBJ2-5, with D possibly TRBD1 on 6 matching bases. V was shortened by 1 base and J by 2 bases, with 9 bases between the two germline ends. There are 14 residues in the CDR3. Germline V gene data show CDR1 as SGHNT and CDR2 as YYREEE (reference sequence). The CDR3 DNA is TGTGCCAGCAGCTTGCGGACAGCACAAGAGACCCAGTACTTC. It codes for CASSLRTAQETQYF.

V usage is TRBV30 and J usage is TRBJ2-2, with D perhaps matching TRBD1 or TRBD2 (5 bases each). CDR3 length equals 16 residues. Looked up from germline, CDR1 is GTSNPN and CDR2 is SVGIG (reference sequence). V lost 0 bases and J 6 bases, leaving 17 bases between the germline ends. The CDR3: CAWSVPTARDPGELFF. The CDR3 bases are TGTGCCTGGAGTGTCCCGACAGCCCGGGACCCCGGGGAGCTGTTTTTT.

As DNA, the CDR3 is TGTGCCAGTAGTATACTTGGGACAGTCGCTGAAGCTTTCTTT. This encodes CASSILGTVAEAFF. This chain connects TRBV19 to TRBJ1-1, with TRBD1 matching 7 bases. Germline V gives CDR1 LNHDA, CDR2 SQIVND (reference sequence). J was trimmed by 6 bases and V by 2 bases; bases with no gene match: 6. The CDR3 spans 14 residues.

V gene TRBV6-6 combines with J gene TRBJ1-2; the D gene is possibly TRBD1 (5 bases). Germline values: CDR1 MNHNY, CDR2 SVGAGI (reference sequence). The V gene lost 7 bases and the J gene lost 3 bases, with 15 bases spanning the gap. The CDR3 is 14 amino acids. The CDR3 region is CASTITGAYYGYTF. The CDR3 DNA is TGTGCCAGCACCATTACCGGGGCTTACTATGGCTACACCTTC.

The chain joins TRBV14 to TRBJ1-1; D is perhaps TRBD1 (6 bases). Trimming removed 0 bases at V and 1 base at J, with 15 bases between. CDR1 is SGHDN and CDR2 is FVKESK in the germline V gene. This CDR3 is built from 17 residues. The CDR3 reads CASSQDRGAIRNTEAFF. The CDR3 DNA reads TGTGCCAGCAGCCAAGATCGGGGGGCTATCAGGAACACTGAAGCTTTCTTT.

V usage is TRBV7-9 and J usage is TRBJ2-5; 9 bases are a match to TRBD2. The CDR3 spans 14 residues. Germline values: CDR1 SEHNR, CDR2 FQNEAQ (reference sequence). The V gene end was trimmed by 0 bases and the J gene end by 5 bases; junction bases not matched to a gene: 1. CDR3 amino acids: CASSLATSGETQYF. CDR3 coding DNA: TGTGCCAGCAGCTTAGCTACTAGCGGGGAGACCCAGTACTTC.

The V and J genes are TRBV5-4 and TRBJ2-7; TRBD1 agrees at 11 bases. Germline V CDR1 and CDR2: SGHNT, YYREEE (reference sequence). There are 14 residues in the CDR3. Trimming removed 4 bases from V and 6 bases from J; junction bases left unmatched: 6. Here the CDR3 DNA reads TGTGCCAGCAGCAGAGGACAGGGGGCGGGCGAGCAGTACTTC. It yields the protein CASSRGQGAGEQYF.

The chain links TRBV5-5 to TRBJ2-2, with 10 bases aligning to TRBD1. V trimming: 3 bases; J trimming: 4 bases; junction bases outside the gene matches: 6. CDR3 length: 16 residues. Germline assignment: CDR1 SGHKS and CDR2 YYEKEE (reference sequence). The CDR3 is CASSSTGGSTTGELFF. CDR3 DNA: TGTGCCAGCAGCTCGACAGGGGGCTCGACCACCGGGGAGCTGTTTTTT.

The J gene is TRBJ2-1, the V gene TRBV19; TRBD2 agrees at 8 bases. Germline V gives CDR1 LNHDA, CDR2 SQIVND (reference sequence). Unmatched junction bases numbered 6, after V lost 3 bases and J lost 8 bases. The CDR3 has 14 residues. This CDR3 reads CASSIELRGDEQFF. CDR3 sequence (DNA): TGTGCCAGTAGTATTGAGCTGCGGGGGGATGAGCAGTTCTTC.

The chain recombines TRBV5-1 with TRBJ1-4; tentative D call: TRBD1 (5 bases). This CDR3 is built from 15 residues. CDR1 is SGHRS, CDR2 YFSETQ, per germline. V was clipped by 0 bases and J by 3 bases, with 9 bases between them. CDR3 in amino acids: CASSLAGSSNEKLFF. CDR3 nucleotide sequence: TGCGCCAGCAGCTTGGCAGGGTCCTCTAATGAAAAACTGTTTTTT.

V and J are TRBV4-2 and TRBJ1-5; D is ambiguous. From germline, CDR1 is LGHNA and CDR2 YNFKEQ. Deletions cut 1 base from V and 8 bases from J, with 12 bases between. The CDR3 is made up of 14 amino acids. The CDR3 is CASSQVGNGEPQHF. In DNA, the CDR3 is TGTGCCAGCAGCCAAGTAGGGAACGGGGAGCCCCAGCATTTT.

This clone was counted between two and nine times. This chain uses TRBV27 with TRBJ2-1, with TRBD2 identical over 7 bases. Trimming cost V 10 bases and J 8 bases; bases outside gene matches: 8. Germline V gene data show CDR1 as MNHEY and CDR2 as SMNVEV (reference sequence). CDR3 length: 12 residues. The CDR3 coding sequence is TGTGCCAACCGGACTAGTTTCTATGAGCAGTTCTTC. Encoded protein: CANRTSFYEQFF.

The sample holds one count of this clone. V gene TRBV19 combines with J gene TRBJ1-3; D gene ambiguous. This CDR3 has 15 residues. Trimming removed 5 bases from V and 0 bases from J, with 11 bases in between. The germline CDR1 and CDR2 sequences are LNHDA and SQIVND (reference sequence). The CDR3 coding sequence is TGTGCCAGTAGTGTGGCAAGCTTCTCTGGAAACACCATATATTTT. Encoded protein: CASSVASFSGNTIYF.

CDR3 sequence (DNA): TGTGCCAGCAGCTACCCTACAGGGAGGGGAACCTCAGATACGCAGTATTTT. Protein sequence: CASSYPTGRGTSDTQYF. The chain carries TRBV7-9 and TRBJ2-3; tentatively, D is TRBD2 (7 bases). Germline V gene lookup returns CDR1 SEHNR and CDR2 FQNEAQ (reference sequence). The CDR3 contains 17 residues. Trimming took off 4 bases at V and 4 bases at J, with 21 bases between the two ends.

The V gene is TRBV19, the J gene TRBJ1-5, with 7 bases that match TRBD1. V shed 10 bases and J 4 bases; nucleotides not matched to a gene: 13. This CDR3 is built from 15 residues. Germline V gene sequence: CDR1 LNHDA, CDR2 SQIVND (reference sequence). In DNA form, the CDR3 reads TGTGCCACGGAAAGACAGGGAAGGAGAAATCAGCCCCAGCATTTT. Translation gives CATERQGRRNQPQHF.

The chain links TRBV9 to TRBJ2-1; 9 bases map to TRBD2. CDR3 length equals 20 residues. V shed 0 bases and J 0 bases; nucleotides not matched to a gene: 13. Germline V gene lookup returns CDR1 SGDLS and CDR2 YYNGEE. Written as DNA, the CDR3 is TGTGCCAGCAGCGTAGGTTTTGCGGGGGGGCCTCAGAGCTCCTACAATGAGCAGTTCTTC. Translation: CASSVGFAGGPQSSYNEQFF. Combining the CDR3 with reference TRBV9 and TRBJ2-1 gives the whole variable domain DSGVTQTPKHLITATGQRVTLRCSPRSGDLSVYWYQQSLDQGLQFLIQYYNGEERAKGNILERFSAQQFPDLHSELNLSSLELGDSALYFCASSVGFAGGPQSSYNEQFFGPGTRLTVL.

V and J are TRBV4-2 and TRBJ1-1; weak D call: TRBD1 (6 bases). The CDR3 spans 15 residues. Trimming shortened V by 1 base and J by 5 bases, and 14 bases separated the two germline ends. Germline V gene data show CDR1 as LGHNA and CDR2 as YNFKEQ. DNA of the CDR3: TGTGCCAGCAGCCAAGTTTCAGGGGCCGGGACTGAAGCTTTCTTT. Its translation: CASSQVSGAGTEAFF.

This clone was recorded once. The gene calls are TRBV5-1 and TRBJ2-3; TRBD1 agrees at 7 bases. V lost 6 bases, J lost 3 bases, and 10 bases stayed unmatched. The CDR3 runs 15 residues. Germline V gene sequence: CDR1 SGHRS, CDR2 YFSETQ. The CDR3 protein is CASTPTAGGTDTQYF. In nucleotides, the CDR3 is TGCGCCAGCACCCCCACGGCAGGGGGTACAGATACGCAGTATTTT.

The gene calls are TRBV29-1 and TRBJ2-1; D unclear. CDR1 is SQVTM and CDR2 is ANQGSEA in the germline V gene. Trimming took off 3 bases at V and 6 bases at J, with 6 bases between the two ends. The CDR3 contains 11 residues. For the CDR3, the DNA is TGCAGCGTTGATCAGATCAATGAGCAGTTCTTC. It specifies CSVDQINEQFF.

The chain joins TRBV4-3 to TRBJ2-7; a weak D match, TRBD2 (6 bases). The CDR3 has 14 residues. V was pared by 2 bases and J by 4 bases, with 12 bases between. CDR1 and CDR2 (germline): LGHNA, YSLEER. The CDR3 DNA is TGCGCCAGCAGCCAAAGGTCGGGGGTTTACGAGCAGTACTTC. It specifies CASSQRSGVYEQYF.